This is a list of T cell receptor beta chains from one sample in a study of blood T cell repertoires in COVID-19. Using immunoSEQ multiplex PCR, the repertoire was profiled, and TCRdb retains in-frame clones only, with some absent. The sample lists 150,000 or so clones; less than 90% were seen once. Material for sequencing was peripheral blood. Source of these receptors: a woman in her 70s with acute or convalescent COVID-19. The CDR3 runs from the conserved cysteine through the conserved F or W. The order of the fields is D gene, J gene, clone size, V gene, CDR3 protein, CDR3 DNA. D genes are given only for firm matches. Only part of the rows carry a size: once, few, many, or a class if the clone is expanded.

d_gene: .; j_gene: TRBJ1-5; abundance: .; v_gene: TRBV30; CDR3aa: CAWSQGGNQPQHF; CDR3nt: TGTGCCTGGAGCCAGGGCGGCAATCAGCCCCAGCATTTT
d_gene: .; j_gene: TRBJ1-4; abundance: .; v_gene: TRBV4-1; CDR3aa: CASSQDQAGMGGTNEKLFF; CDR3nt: TGCGCCAGCAGCCAAGATCAGGCGGGGATGGGGGGAACTAATGAAAAACTGTTTTTT
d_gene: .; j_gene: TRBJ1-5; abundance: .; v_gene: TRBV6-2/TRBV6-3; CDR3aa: CASSYPTRRESNQPQHF; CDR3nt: TGTGCCAGCAGTTACCCCACTAGACGGGAGAGCAATCAGCCCCAGCATTTT
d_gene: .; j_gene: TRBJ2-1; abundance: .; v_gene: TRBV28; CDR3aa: CASSSPGGNYNEQFF; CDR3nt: TGTGCCAGCAGCAGCCCTGGGGGGAACTACAATGAGCAGTTCTTC
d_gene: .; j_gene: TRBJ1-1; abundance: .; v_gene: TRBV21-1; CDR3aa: CASSKRRGSTEAFF; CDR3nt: TGTGCCAGCAGCAAACGACGGGGGTCCACTGAAGCTTTCTTT
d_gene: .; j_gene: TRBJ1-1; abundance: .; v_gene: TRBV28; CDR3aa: CASSLTENTEAFF; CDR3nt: TGTGCCAGCAGTTTGACAGAGAACACTGAAGCTTTCTTT
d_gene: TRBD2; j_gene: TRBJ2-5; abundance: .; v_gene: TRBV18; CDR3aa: CASSPRLAQETQYF; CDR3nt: TGTGCCAGCTCACCGCGACTAGCCCAGGAGACCCAGTACTTC
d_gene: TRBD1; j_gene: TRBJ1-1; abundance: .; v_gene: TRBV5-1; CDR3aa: CASSYRQGGEAFF; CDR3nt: TGCGCCAGCAGCTACCGACAGGGCGGTGAAGCTTTCTTT
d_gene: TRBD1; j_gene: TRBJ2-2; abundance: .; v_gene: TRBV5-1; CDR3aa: CASSLAPGQGRTGELFF; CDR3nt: TGCGCCAGCAGCTTGGCTCCGGGACAGGGACGGACCGGGGAGCTGTTTTTT
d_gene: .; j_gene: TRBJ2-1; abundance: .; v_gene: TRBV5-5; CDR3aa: CASSQGQRGDEQFF; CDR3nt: TGTGCCAGCAGCCAGGGACAGAGGGGGGATGAGCAGTTCTTC
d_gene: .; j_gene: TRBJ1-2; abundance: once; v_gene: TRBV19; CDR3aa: CASSIWVDSDYGYTF; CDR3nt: TGTGCCAGTAGTATATGGGTGGACTCTGACTATGGCTACACCTTC
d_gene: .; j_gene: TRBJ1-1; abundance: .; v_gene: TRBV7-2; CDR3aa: CASSPAAGLNTEAFF; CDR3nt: TGTGCCAGCAGCCCCGCAGCGGGCTTGAACACTGAAGCTTTCTTT
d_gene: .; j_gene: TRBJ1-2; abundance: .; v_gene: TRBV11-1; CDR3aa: CASSPGWGPYGYTF; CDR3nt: TGTGCCAGCAGCCCCGGCTGGGGCCCCTATGGCTACACCTTC
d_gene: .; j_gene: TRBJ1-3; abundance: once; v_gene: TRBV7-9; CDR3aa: CASSPPSSSSGNTIYF; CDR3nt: TGTGCCAGCAGCCCCCCGTCCTCCAGTTCTGGAAACACCATATATTTT
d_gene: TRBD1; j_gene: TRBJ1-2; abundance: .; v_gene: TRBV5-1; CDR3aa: CASSLGTGDGYTF; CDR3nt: TGCGCCAGCAGCTTGGGGACAGGGGATGGCTACACCTTC
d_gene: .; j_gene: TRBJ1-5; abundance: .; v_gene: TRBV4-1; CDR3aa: CASSQASFDSESQPQHF; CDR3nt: TGCGCCAGCAGCCAAGCCTCTTTTGACAGTGAAAGTCAGCCCCAGCATTTT
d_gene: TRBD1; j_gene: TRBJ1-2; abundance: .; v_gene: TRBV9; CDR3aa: CASSVPPDRGRVYGYTF; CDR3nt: TGTGCCAGCAGCGTCCCCCCGGACAGGGGAAGGGTCTATGGCTACACCTTC
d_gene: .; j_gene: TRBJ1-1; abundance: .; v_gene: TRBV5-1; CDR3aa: CASRTGFILNTEAFF; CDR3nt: TGCGCCAGCAGGACAGGCTTTATTTTGAACACTGAAGCTTTCTTT
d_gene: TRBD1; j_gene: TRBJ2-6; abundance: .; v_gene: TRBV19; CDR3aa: CASSIGDSFSGANVLTF; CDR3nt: TGTGCCAGTAGTATAGGGGACAGCTTCTCTGGGGCCAACGTCCTGACTTTC
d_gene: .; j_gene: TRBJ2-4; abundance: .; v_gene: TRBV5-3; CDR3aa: CASQAQHENIQYF; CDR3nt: TGTGCCAGCCAGGCACAACACGAAAACATTCAGTACTTC
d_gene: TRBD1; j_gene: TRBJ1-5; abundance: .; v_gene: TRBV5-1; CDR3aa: CASSLTGGFGQPQHF; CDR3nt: TGCGCCAGCAGCCTGACAGGGGGCTTCGGACAGCCCCAGCATTTT
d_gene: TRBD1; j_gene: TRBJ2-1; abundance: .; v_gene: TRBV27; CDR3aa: CASSLLSCRQGAQSTCEQFF; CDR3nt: TGTGCCAGCAGTTTATTATCCTGTCGGCAGGGGGCCCAATCTACTTGTGAGCAGTTCTTC
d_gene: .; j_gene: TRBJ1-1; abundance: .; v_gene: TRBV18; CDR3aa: CASSQARSGTEAFF; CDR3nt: TGTGCCAGCTCACAAGCGAGGTCAGGGACTGAAGCTTTCTTT
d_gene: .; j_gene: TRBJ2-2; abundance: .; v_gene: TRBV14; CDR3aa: CASSQVVAGTGELFF; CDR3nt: TGTGCCAGCAGCCAAGTGGTCGCGGGGACCGGGGAGCTGTTTTTT
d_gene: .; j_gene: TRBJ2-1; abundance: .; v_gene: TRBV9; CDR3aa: CASSVDAGTPNYNEQFF; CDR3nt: TGTGCCAGCAGCGTGGACGCCGGGACACCTAACTACAATGAGCAGTTCTTC
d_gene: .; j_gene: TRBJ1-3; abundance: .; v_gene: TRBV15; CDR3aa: CATSRPQLGVSGNTIYF; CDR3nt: TGTGCCACCAGCAGACCGCAATTAGGGGTCTCTGGAAACACCATATATTTT
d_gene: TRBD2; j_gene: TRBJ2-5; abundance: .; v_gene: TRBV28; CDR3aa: CASRPGLVQETQYF; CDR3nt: TGTGCCAGCAGACCCGGACTAGTTCAAGAGACCCAGTACTTC
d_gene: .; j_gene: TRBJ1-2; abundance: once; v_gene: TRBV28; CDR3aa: CASVEATINYGYTF; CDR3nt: TGTGCCTCAGTTGAGGCTACAATAAACTATGGCTACACCTTC
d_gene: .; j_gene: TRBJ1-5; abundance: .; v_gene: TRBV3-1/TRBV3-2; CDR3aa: CASSRTISNQPQHF; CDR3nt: TGTGCCAGCAGTCGCACAATTAGCAATCAGCCCCAGCATTTT
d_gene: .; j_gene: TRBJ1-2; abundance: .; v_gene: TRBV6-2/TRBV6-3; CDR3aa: CASSRLGTGYGYTF; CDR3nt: TGTGCCAGCAGCCGACTAGGGACGGGCTATGGCTACACCTTC
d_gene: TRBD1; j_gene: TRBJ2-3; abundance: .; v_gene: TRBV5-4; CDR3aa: CASSLGQGADTQYF; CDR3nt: TGTGCCAGCAGCTTGGGGCAGGGGGCAGATACGCAGTATTTT
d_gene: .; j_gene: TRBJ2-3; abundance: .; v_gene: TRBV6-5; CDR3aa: CASSYSGSGTNTQYF; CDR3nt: TGTGCCAGCAGTTACTCTGGTTCAGGCACAAATACGCAGTATTTT
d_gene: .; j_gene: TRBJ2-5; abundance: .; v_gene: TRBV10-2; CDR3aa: CASSEEGSTQETQYF; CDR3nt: TGCGCCAGCAGTGAAGAGGGATCTACCCAAGAGACCCAGTACTTC
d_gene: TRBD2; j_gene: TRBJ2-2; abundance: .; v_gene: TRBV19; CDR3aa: CASSPGLAGGLVGELFF; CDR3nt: TGTGCCAGTAGTCCCGGTTTAGCGGGGGGGCTTGTCGGGGAGCTGTTTTTT
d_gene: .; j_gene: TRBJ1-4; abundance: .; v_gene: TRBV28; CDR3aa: CASSLGRGFGSNEKLFF; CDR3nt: TGTGCCAGCAGTTTAGGGCGGGGGTTCGGTTCTAATGAAAAACTGTTTTTT
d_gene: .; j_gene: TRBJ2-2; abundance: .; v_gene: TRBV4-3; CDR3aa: CASSPEARRAGELFF; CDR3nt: TGCGCCAGCAGCCCAGAGGCTAGACGGGCCGGGGAGCTGTTTTTT
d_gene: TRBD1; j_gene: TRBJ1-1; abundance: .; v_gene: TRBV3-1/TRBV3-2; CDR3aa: CASSQGTGRTEAFF; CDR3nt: TGTGCCAGCAGCCAGGGGACAGGGCGGACTGAAGCTTTCTTT
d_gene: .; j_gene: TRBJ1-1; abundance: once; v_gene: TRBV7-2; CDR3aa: CASSLRGGPSTEAFF; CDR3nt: TGTGCCAGCAGCTTGCGCGGGGGGCCTTCCACTGAAGCTTTCTTT
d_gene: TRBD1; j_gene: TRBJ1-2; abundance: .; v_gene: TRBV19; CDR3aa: CASRETGGAGYTF; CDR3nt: TGTGCCAGTAGGGAAACAGGGGGCGCCGGCTACACCTTC
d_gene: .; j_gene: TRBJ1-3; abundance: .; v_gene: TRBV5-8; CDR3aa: CASTQPWAGNSGNTIYF; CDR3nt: TGTGCCAGCACCCAACCATGGGCAGGGAACTCTGGAAACACCATATATTTT
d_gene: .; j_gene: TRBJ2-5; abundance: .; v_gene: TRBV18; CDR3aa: CASGQNYQETQYF; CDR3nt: TGTGCCAGCGGACAAAATTACCAAGAGACCCAGTACTTC
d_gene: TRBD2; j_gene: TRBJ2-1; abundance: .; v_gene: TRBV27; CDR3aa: CASSREAGGFYNEQFF; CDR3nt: TGTGCCAGCAGCCGAGAGGCGGGGGGGTTTTACAATGAGCAGTTCTTC
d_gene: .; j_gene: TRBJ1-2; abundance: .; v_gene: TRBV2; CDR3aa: CASSARTGSHGYTF; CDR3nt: TGTGCCAGCAGTGCCCGAACAGGGAGCCATGGCTACACCTTC
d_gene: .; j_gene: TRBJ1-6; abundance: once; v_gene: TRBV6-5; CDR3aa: CASSYEYLSNSPLHF; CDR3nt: TGTGCCAGCAGTTACGAGTACCTCTCTAATTCACCCCTCCACTTT
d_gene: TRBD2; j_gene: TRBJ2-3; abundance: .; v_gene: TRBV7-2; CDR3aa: CASSLAGLFTDTQYF; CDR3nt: TGTGCCAGCAGCCTAGCGGGCCTTTTCACAGATACGCAGTATTTT
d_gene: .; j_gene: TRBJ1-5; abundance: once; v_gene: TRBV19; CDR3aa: CASSISFPGFNQPQHF; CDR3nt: TGTGCCAGTAGTATATCTTTTCCAGGCTTCAATCAGCCCCAGCATTTT
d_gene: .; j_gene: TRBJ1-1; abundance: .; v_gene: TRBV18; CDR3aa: CASSPTGLGTEAFF; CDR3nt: TGTGCCAGCTCACCAACAGGGCTGGGCACTGAAGCTTTCTTT
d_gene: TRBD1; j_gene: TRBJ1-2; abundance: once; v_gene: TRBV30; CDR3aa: CAWSVRGGRSGYGYTF; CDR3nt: TGTGCCTGGAGTGTTCGAGGGGGCAGGAGCGGCTATGGCTACACCTTC
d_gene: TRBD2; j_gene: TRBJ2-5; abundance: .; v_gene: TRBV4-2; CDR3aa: CASSQSLAGGYGEQETQYF; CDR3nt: TGTGCCAGCAGCCAGTCTCTAGCGGGGGGGTACGGCGAGCAAGAGACCCAGTACTTC
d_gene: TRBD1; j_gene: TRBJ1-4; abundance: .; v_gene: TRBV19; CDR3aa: CASSSQGGEKLFF; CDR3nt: TGTGCCAGTAGTAGCCAGGGGGGCGAAAAACTGTTTTTT
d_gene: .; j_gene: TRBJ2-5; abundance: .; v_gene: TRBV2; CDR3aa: CASKILREETQYF; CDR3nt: TGTGCCAGCAAGATCCTACGGGAAGAGACCCAGTACTTC
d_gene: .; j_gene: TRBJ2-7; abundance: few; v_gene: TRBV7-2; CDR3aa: CASSRSPNPGEEQYF; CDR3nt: TGTGCCAGCAGCAGATCACCTAACCCAGGGGAAGAGCAGTACTTC
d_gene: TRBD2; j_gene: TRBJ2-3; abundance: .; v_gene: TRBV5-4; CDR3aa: CASSTSLGGESTDTQYF; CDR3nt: TGTGCCAGCAGCACATCTCTGGGGGGGGAAAGCACAGATACGCAGTATTTT
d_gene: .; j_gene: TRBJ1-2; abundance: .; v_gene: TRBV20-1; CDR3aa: CSAERGSGYTF; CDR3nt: TGCAGTGCAGAGAGAGGGAGTGGCTACACCTTC
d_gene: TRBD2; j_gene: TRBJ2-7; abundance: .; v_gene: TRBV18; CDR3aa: CASSQPGLAGFEQYF; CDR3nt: TGTGCCAGCTCACAACCGGGACTAGCGGGGTTTGAGCAGTACTTC
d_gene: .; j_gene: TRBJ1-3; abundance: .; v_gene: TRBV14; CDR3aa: CASSQGQGNTIYF; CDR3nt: TGTGCCAGCAGCCAAGGGCAGGGAAACACCATATATTTT
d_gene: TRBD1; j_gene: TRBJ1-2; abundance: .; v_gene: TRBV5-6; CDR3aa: CASSSPGQGAKGYTF; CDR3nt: TGTGCCAGCAGCTCCCCGGGACAGGGAGCAAAGGGCTACACCTTC
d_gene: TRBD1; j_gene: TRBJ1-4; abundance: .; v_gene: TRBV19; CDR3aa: CAPGTVEKLFF; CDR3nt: TGTGCCCCCGGGACAGTGGAAAAACTGTTTTTT
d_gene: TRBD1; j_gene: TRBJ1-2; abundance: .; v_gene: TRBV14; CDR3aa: CASSRQGQGFGGYTF; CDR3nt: TGTGCCAGCAGCCGTCAAGGACAGGGCTTTGGGGGCTACACCTTC